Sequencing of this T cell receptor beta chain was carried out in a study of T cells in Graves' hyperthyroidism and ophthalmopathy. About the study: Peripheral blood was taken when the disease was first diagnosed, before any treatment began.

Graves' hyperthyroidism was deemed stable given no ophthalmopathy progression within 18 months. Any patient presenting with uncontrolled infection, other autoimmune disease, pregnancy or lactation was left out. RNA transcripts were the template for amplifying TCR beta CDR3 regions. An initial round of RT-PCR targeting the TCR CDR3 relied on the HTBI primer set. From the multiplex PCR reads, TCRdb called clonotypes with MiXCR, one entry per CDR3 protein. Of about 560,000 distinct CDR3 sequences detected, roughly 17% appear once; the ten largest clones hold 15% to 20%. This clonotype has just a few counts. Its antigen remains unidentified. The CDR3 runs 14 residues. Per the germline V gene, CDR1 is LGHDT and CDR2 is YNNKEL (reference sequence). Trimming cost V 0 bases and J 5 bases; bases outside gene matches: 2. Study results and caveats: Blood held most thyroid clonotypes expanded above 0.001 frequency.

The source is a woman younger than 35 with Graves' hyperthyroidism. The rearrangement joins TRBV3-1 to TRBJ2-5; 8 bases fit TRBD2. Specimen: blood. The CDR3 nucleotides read TGTGCCAGCAGCCAAGAGGGCGGGAGGGAGACCCAGTACTTC. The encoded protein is CASSQEGGRETQYF.